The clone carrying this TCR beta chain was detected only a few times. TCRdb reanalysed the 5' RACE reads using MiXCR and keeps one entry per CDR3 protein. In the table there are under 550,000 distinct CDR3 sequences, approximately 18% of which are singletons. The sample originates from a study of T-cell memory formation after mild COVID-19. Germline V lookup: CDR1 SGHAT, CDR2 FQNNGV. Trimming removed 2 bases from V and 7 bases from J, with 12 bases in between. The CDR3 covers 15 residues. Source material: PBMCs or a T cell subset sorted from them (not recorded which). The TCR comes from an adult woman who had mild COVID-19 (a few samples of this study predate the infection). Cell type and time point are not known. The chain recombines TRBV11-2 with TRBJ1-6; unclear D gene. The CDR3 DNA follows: TGTGCCAGCAGCTTAAATAGCGCACTAAATTCACCCCTCCACTTT. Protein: CASSLNSALNSPLHF.